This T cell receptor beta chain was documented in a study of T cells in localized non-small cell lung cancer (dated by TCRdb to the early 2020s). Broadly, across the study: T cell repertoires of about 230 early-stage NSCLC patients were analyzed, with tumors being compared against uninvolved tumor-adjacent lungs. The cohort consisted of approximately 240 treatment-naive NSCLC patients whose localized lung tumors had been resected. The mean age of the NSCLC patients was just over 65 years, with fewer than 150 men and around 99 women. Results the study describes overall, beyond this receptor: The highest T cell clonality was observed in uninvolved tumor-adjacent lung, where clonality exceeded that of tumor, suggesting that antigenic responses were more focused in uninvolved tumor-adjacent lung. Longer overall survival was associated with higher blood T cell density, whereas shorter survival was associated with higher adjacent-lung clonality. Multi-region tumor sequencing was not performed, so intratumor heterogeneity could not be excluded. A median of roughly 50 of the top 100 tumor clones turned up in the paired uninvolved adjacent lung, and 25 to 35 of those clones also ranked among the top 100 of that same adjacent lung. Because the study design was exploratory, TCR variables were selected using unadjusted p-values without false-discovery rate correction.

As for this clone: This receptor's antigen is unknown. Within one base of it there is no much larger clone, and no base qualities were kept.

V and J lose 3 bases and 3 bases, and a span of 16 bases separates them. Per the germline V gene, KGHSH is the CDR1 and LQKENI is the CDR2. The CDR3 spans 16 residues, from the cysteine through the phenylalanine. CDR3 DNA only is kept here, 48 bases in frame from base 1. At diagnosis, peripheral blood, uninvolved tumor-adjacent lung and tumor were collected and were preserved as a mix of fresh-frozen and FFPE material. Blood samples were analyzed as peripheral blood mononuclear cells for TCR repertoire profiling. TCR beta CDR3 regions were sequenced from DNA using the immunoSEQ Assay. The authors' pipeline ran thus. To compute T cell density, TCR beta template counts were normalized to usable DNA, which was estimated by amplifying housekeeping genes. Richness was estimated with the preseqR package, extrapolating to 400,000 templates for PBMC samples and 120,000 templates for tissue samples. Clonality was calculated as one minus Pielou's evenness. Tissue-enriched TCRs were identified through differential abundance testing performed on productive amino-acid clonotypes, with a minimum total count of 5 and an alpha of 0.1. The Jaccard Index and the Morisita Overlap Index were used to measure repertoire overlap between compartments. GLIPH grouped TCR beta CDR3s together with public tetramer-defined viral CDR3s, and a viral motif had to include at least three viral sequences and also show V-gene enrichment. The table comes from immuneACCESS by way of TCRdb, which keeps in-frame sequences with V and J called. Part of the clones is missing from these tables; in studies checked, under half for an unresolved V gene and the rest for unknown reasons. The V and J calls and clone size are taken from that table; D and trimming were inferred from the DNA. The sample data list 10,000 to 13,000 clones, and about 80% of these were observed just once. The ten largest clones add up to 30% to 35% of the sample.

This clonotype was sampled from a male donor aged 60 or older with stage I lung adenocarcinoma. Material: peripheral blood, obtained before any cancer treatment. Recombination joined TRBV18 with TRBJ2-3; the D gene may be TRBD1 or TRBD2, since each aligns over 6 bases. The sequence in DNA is TGTGCCAGCTCACCCCTCACCCCGGGGGCAACAGATACGCAGTATTTT. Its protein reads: CASSPLTPGATDTQYF.